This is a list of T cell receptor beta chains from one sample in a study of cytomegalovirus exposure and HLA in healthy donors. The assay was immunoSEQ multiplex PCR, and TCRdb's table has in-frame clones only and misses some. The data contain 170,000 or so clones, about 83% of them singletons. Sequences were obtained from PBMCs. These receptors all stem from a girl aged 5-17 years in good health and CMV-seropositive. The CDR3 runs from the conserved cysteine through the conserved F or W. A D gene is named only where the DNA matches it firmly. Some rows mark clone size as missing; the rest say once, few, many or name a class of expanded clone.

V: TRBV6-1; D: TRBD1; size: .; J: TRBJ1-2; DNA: TGTGCCAGCAGACAGGGGTATGGCTACACCTTC; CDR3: CASRQGYGYTF
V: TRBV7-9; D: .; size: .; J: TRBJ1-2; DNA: TGTGCCAGCAATAAGCCGACGGGAGCTAACTATGGCTACACCTTC; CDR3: CASNKPTGANYGYTF
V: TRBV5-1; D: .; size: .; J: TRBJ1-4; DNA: TGCGCCAGCAGCTCAGGGGTCAGATGGGAAAAACTGTTTTTT; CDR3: CASSSGVRWEKLFF
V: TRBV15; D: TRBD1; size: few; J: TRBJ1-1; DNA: TGTGCCACCAGCGACCGACAGGGATGGGACACTGAAGCTTTCTTT; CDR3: CATSDRQGWDTEAFF
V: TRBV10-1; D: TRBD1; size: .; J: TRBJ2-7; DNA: TGCGCCAGCAGCCCTGGACAGGGGCGTTACGAGCAGTACTTC; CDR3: CASSPGQGRYEQYF
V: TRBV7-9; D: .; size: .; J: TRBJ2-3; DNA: TGTGCCAGCAGCTTATCCGCGGGCCAGATAGATACGCAGTATTTT; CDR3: CASSLSAGQIDTQYF
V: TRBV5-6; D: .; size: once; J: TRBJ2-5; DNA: TGTGCCAGCAGCTTGGGGGGGGGCGTAGAGACCCAGTACTTC; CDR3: CASSLGGGVETQYF
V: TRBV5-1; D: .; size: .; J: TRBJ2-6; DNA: TGCGCCAGCAGCCCCTTAGGAGGGGAAAGCTCTGGGGCCAACGTCCTGACTTTC; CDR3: CASSPLGGESSGANVLTF
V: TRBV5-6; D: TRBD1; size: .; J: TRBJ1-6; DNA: TGTGCCAGCAGCCCGAGACAGGGCCTGGATAATTCACCCCTCCACTTT; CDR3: CASSPRQGLDNSPLHF
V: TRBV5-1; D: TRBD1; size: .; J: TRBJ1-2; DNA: TGCGCCAGCAGCTTGAACGGGGGACAGGGCTCGCCTTATGGCTACACCTTC; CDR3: CASSLNGGQGSPYGYTF
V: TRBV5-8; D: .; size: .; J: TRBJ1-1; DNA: TGTGCCAGCAGCTTACTGGACAGACAGAACACTGAAGCTTTCTTT; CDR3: CASSLLDRQNTEAFF
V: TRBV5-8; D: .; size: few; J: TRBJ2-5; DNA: TGTGCCAGCAGTAGGTGGTGGGAGGTCGGTCGAGAGACCCAGTACTTC; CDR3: CASSRWWEVGRETQYF
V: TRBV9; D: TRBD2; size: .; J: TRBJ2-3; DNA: TGTGCCAGCAGCCCCCTTCTCCCGCTAGCGGGGCCCACTGATACGCAGTATTTT; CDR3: CASSPLLPLAGPTDTQYF
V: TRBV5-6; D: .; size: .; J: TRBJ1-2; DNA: TGTGCCAGCAGCTTTCAACGGGCTAACTATGGCTACACCTTC; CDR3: CASSFQRANYGYTF
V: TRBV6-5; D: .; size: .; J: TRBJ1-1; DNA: TGTGCCAGCACCAAGTGGGGGGGGAACACTGAAGCTTTCTTT; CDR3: CASTKWGGNTEAFF
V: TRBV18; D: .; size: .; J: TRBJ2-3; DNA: TGTGCCAGCTCAACAGGGTTTGGCACAGATACGCAGTATTTT; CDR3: CASSTGFGTDTQYF
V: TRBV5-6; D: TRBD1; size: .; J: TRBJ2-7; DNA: TGTGCCAGCAGCAGGGACAGGCCTGGAGGGTATAACGAGCAGTACTTC; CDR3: CASSRDRPGGYNEQYF
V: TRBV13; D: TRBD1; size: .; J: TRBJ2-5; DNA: TGTGCCAGCAGCTTAATGGGGGACAGGACCCAAGAGACCCAGTACTTC; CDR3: CASSLMGDRTQETQYF
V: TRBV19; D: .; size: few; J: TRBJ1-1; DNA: TGTGCCAGTAAGACGGAGCTCCCGAACACTGAAGCTTTCTTT; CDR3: CASKTELPNTEAFF
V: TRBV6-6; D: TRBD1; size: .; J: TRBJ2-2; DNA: TGTGCCAGCAGTCATATCTACAGGGGTCGGGCCGGGGAGCTGTTTTTT; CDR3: CASSHIYRGRAGELFF
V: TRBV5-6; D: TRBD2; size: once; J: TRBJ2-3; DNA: TGTGCCAGCAGCCTGGGACTAGCGGGGGCGCCCCCCCCAGATACGCAGTATTTT; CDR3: CASSLGLAGAPPPDTQYF
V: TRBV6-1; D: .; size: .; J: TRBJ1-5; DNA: TGTGCCAGCAGTCCCCGGGGACTCAATCAGCCCCAGCATTTT; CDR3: CASSPRGLNQPQHF
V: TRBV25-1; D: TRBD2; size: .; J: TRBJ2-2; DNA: TGTGCCAGCAGGGGGACTAGCGGGGGTCGCGGGGAGCTGTTTTTT; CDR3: CASRGTSGGRGELFF
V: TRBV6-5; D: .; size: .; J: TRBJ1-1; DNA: TGTGCCAGCAGAGATAGGAACACTGAAGCTTTCTTT; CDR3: CASRDRNTEAFF
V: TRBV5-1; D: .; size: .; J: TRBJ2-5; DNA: TGCGCCAGCAGCTCGGGCAGGGGTAGGGAGACCCAGTACTTC; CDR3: CASSSGRGRETQYF
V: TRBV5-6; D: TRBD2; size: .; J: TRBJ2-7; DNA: TGTGCCAGCAGCCCTCAACTAGGACTAGGAGGCTACGAGCAGTACTTC; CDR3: CASSPQLGLGGYEQYF
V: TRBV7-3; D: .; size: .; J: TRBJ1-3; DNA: TGTGCCAGCAGCTTTGGGCCAGGGGCAAACACCATATATTTT; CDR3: CASSFGPGANTIYF
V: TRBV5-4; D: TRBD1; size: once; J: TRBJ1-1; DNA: TGTGCCAGCAGCTTGGGAGGGGGCGGAGTGAACACTGAAGCTTTCTTT; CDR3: CASSLGGGGVNTEAFF
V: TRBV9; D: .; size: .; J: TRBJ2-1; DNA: TGTGCCAGCAGCGTAGCTAGGGTCGGGGATGAGCAGTTCTTC; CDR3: CASSVARVGDEQFF
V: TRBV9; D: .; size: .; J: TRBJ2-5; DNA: TGTGCCAGCAGCGTCCGGGTTGGAGTAGTAGAGACCCAGTACTTC; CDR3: CASSVRVGVVETQYF
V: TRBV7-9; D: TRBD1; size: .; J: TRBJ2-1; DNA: TGTGCCAGCAGCCGGACAGGGGGAGATATCTACAATGAGCAGTTCTTC; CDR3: CASSRTGGDIYNEQFF
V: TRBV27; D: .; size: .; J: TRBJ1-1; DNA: TGTGCCAGCAGTTTAAACCAGGGGTGGACTGAAGCTTTCTTT; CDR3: CASSLNQGWTEAFF
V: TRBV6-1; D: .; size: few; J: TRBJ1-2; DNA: TGTGCCAGCGGCAACAGGGAAGACGGCTACACCTTC; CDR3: CASGNREDGYTF
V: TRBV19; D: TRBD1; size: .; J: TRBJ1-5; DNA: TGTGCCAGTAACCCTGGGGGACAGGGAGCAAATCAGCCCCAGCATTTT; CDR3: CASNPGGQGANQPQHF
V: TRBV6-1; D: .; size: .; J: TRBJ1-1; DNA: TGTGCCAGCAGTGGGACTTTTTTTACTGAAGCTTTCTTT; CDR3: CASSGTFFTEAFF
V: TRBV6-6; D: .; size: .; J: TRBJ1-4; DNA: TGTGCCAGCAGTTGGAGGAAAGCAACTAATGAAAAACTGTTTTTT; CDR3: CASSWRKATNEKLFF
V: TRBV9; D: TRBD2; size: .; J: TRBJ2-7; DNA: TGTGCCAGCAGCCCCCGGGCGGGGGACTACGAGCAGTACTTC; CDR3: CASSPRAGDYEQYF
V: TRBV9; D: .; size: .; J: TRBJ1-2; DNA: TGTGCCAGCAGCGCGCAAACAGCCGGCCCCACCTATGGCTACACCTTC; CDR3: CASSAQTAGPTYGYTF
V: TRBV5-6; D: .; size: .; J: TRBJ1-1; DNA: TGTGCCAGCCTGGGGGGCACTGAAGCTTTCTTT; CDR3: CASLGGTEAFF
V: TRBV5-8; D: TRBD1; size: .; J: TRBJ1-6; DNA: TGTGCCAGCAGCTATGCTGCGGGACAGGGCGTCGGTTCACCCCTCCACTTT; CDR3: CASSYAAGQGVGSPLHF
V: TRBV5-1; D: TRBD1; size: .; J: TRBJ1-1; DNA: TGCGCCAGCAGCTTGGCCGGGACAGGGGCCACTGAAGCTTTCTTT; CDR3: CASSLAGTGATEAFF
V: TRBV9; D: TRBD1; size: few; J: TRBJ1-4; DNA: TGTGCCAGCAGCGCACAATCCGGGACAGGAGGAACTAATGAAAAACTGTTTTTT; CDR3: CASSAQSGTGGTNEKLFF